This TCR beta chain is from a study of blood T cells in healthy people across ages. Germline CDR1 reads DFQATT; CDR2 reads SNEGSKA (reference sequence). The CDR3 spans 15 residues. After removal of 0 bases from V and 3 bases from J, the junction contained 5 bases not matched to a gene. A minimum of 7 million PBMCs was isolated per sample. Points from the study as a whole: With age, beta diversity per million T cells declined roughly linearly, significantly by 40.

For the second PCR, which ran for roughly 6 to 11 cycles, a sample-barcoded 5' primer and a J-beta primer mix were used. Tags on each cDNA molecule came from a template-switch adaptor with 12 random nucleotides. TCRdb reprocessed the 5' RACE reads via MiXCR and lists one record per CDR3 protein. Altogether about 1,000,000 distinct CDR3 sequences are present, 40% to 50% being singletons, with the ten largest covering about 19%. A note on this clonotype: Its antigen is still unknown.

Sample: blood. The chain has TRBV20-1 and TRBJ2-7; 10 bases align to TRBD1. The TCR sequence derives from a woman in her sixties or seventies in good health. CDR3 sequence reads: CSARDSRTGGYEQYF. DNA of the CDR3: TGCAGTGCTAGAGATTCAAGGACAGGGGGCTACGAGCAGTACTTC.